This T cell receptor beta chain was identified during a study of blood T cell repertoires in COVID-19. Study-wide background: The study drew acute and convalescent COVID-19 samples from the United States, Italy and Spain. In each case, the material was cDNA or gDNA derived from T cells, B-cell-depleted T cells, or PBMCs.

In the original analysis: The authors estimated nucleated cell counts from reference gene primer amplification. The data were produced by immunoSEQ multiplex PCR, yet TCRdb's version contains in-frame clones alone and is incomplete. From that table come the V and J calls and clone size; the DNA was used to work out D and trimming. The table lists about 160,000 clones, over 70% of them singletons, with 5.5% to 7.5% in the top ten. Germline CDR1 is MDHEN and CDR2 is SYDVKM. V was cut by 4 bases and J by 3 bases, with 7 bases left in between. The CDR3 length is 12 residues. What was sequenced was peripheral blood. The chain links TRBV28 to TRBJ2-7; D is perhaps TRBD1 (5 bases). This TCR was recovered from a man at least 80 years old with acute or convalescent COVID-19. CDR3 residues: CASSSDSYEQYF. In DNA, the CDR3 is TGTGCCAGCAGTTCCGACAGCTACGAGCAGTACTTC.